This entry features one T cell receptor beta chain sequence. Only in-frame clones appear in the TCRdb table, and some are missing; sequencing was by immunoSEQ multiplex PCR. The sample gives about 150,000 clones, approximately 90% of which show up once; over 1.2% is in the top ten. The source of the sample is a study of T cell responses to AZD1222 COVID-19 vaccine. The V gene's germline CDR1 is KGHSH and CDR2 LQKENI. The CDR3 covers 15 residues. V was shortened by 5 bases and J by 2 bases, with 14 bases between the two germline ends. The specimen was peripheral blood, collected on day 0 of AZD1222 vaccination. This sequence joins TRBV18 and TRBJ2-3; possibly TRBD2 for D (6 bases). The TCR was taken from an adult in good health. The CDR3, as DNA: TGTGCCAGCTCAGCAGCGGGTCTGGTCACAGATACGCAGTATTTT. Translation gives CASSAAGLVTDTQYF.